This T cell receptor beta chain stems from a study of CD4+ T cells in melanoma (dated by TCRdb to between 2020 and 2023). Background for the entire study: Neoantigen-specific CD4+ T cells in human melanoma were investigated in the study. Beyond this particular receptor, the publication reports: Neoantigen-specific CD4+ T cells were reported to be correlated with the function of CD8+ T cells, macrophages and B cells. Neoantigen-specific CD4+ T cells in melanoma were reported to show diverse differentiation states.

The donors were melanoma patients. Library construction relied on the immunoSEQ multiplex PCR assay. TCRdb retrieved this table from immuneACCESS and kept in-frame rearrangements only. Not all clones are present; in checked studies, unresolved V genes account for under half, and no reason is known for the remainder. The sample contains 15,000 to 20,000 clones, 81% of them found a single time. The ten largest clones represent approximately 5.1% of the sample. This clone was seen a handful of times. It lacks a known antigen. No quality values exist for individual bases; no much larger clone is one base distant. The sequenced sample consisted of cells from a culture (not recorded whether cultured in vitro). The receptor was isolated from a human donor with melanoma.

The DNA is TGCGCCAGCAGCTTGAAAGGCACCGGGGAGCTGTTTTTT. This encodes CASSLKGTGELFF. The sequence joins TRBV5-1 to TRBJ2-2; too little of a D gene remains to name it. Including the terminal cysteine and phenylalanine, the CDR3 comprises 13 residues. Solely the CDR3 DNA is kept, with 39 bases framed from the first base. Trimming at the junction amounts to 1 base on V and 4 bases on J, and the germline ends lie 5 bases apart. CDR1 and CDR2, looked up from the germline V gene, are SGHRS and YFSETQ.